Below, one T cell receptor (beta chain) is given with its context. Its target is not known. This record belongs to a study of blood T cells in healthy people across ages. Healthy Caucasian individuals from Russia aged about 6 to 90 served as donors. With a J-beta primer mix and a sample-barcoded 5' primer, a second PCR ran about 6 to 11 cycles. From the 5' RACE reads, TCRdb called clonotypes with MiXCR, one entry per CDR3 protein. Among about 1.6 million distinct CDR3 sequences listed, roughly 32% were seen once. Study-wide points: Roughly linearly, TCR beta diversity per million T cells fell as age increased.

CDR1 and CDR2 (germline): LGHDT, YNNKEL (reference sequence). V gave up 4 bases and J gave up 0 bases, with 16 bases separating them. The CDR3 loop spans 16 amino acids. What was sequenced was blood. This rearrangement joins TRBV3-1 to TRBJ2-7; unclear D gene. The TCR originated in a woman aged 25 to 39 in good health. CDR3 protein: CASSPKRTPDSYEQYF. CDR3 bases: TGTGCCAGCAGCCCGAAGAGGACCCCCGACTCCTACGAGCAGTACTTC.